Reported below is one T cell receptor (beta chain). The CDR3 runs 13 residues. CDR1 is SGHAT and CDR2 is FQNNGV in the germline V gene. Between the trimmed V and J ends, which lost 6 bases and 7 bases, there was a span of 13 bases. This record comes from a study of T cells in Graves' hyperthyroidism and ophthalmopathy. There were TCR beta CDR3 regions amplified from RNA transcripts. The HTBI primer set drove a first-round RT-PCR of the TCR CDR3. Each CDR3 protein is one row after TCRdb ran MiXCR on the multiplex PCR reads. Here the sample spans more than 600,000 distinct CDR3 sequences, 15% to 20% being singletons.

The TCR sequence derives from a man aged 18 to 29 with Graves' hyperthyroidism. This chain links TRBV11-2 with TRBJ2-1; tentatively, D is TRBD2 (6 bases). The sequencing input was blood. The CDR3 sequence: CASSLSSVNEQFF. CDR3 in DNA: TGTGCCAGCAGTCTCTCTAGCGTAAATGAGCAGTTCTTC.